The rows below give T cell receptor beta chains drawn from one sample of a study of T cell repertoires in MIS-A myocarditis. The protocol was immunoSEQ multiplex PCR, while the TCRdb copy is restricted to in-frame clones and leaves out a portion. The sample has 14,000 to 15,000 clones, just under 75% seen once; the top ten hold around 64%. The sequencing input was left ventricle heart tissue obtained at autopsy. The source of these receptors is a man between 18 and 35 years old with fulminant myocarditis from multisystem inflammatory syndrome in adults (MIS-A) after COVID-19. CDR3s include the opening cysteine and the closing phenylalanine or tryptophan. D genes are given only for firm matches. Part of the rows lack a size; the others show once, few, many or a class for expanded clones.

cdr3_nt | cdr3_aa | clone_size | j_call | d_call | v_call
TGCGCCAGCGCCAAGGGACAGGGGATCGTCTACCCCCTCCACTTT | CASAKGQGIVYPLHF | few | TRBJ1-6 | TRBD1 | TRBV5-1
TGTGCCAGTTCCAACCTCGGCCTGACCGAGACCAACACTGAAGCTTTCTTT | CASSNLGLTETNTEAFF | NA | TRBJ1-1 | NA | TRBV19
TGTGCCAGCAGTTCCTCGGGGGGGGAGCAGACCCAGTACTTC | CASSSSGGEQTQYF | NA | TRBJ2-5 | TRBD2 | TRBV27
TGTGCCAGCAGCCCTCAGGAATCTGGGGCCAACGTCCTGACTTTC | CASSPQESGANVLTF | NA | TRBJ2-6 | NA | TRBV6-2/TRBV6-3
TGTGCCAGCTCACGGACGGGTCTAGGTTCTTCCTACAATGAGCAGTTCTTC | CASSRTGLGSSYNEQFF | NA | TRBJ2-1 | NA | TRBV18
TGCGCCAGCAGCTTTCTAGGCGAGCAGTACTTC | CASSFLGEQYF | NA | TRBJ2-7 | NA | TRBV5-1
TGTGCCAGCAGCTTGGATTTTGGGCAGGACACCGGGGAGCTGTTTTTT | CASSLDFGQDTGELFF | NA | TRBJ2-2 | NA | TRBV5-4
TGTGCCAGCAGCTCTTACGGGGGAGCCTACAATGAGCAGTTCTTC | CASSSYGGAYNEQFF | NA | TRBJ2-1 | NA | TRBV11-2
TGTGCCAGCTCACCAACGGACGGTGAAGCTTTCTTT | CASSPTDGEAFF | once | TRBJ1-1 | NA | TRBV18
TGTGCCAGCAGTCCGGTTCTGGACAGGTTTGGCTACACCTTC | CASSPVLDRFGYTF | NA | TRBJ1-2 | TRBD1 | TRBV28
TGTGCCAGCAGCCAACAGCTAGGGGGAGGCAGCTTACGAGGCTACACCTTC | CASSQQLGGGSLRGYTF | NA | TRBJ1-2 | NA | TRBV14
TGTGCCAGCAGCGGTGCCGGGACTTCGGGGGAGACCCAGTACTTC | CASSGAGTSGETQYF | NA | TRBJ2-5 | NA | TRBV9
TGTGCCAGCAGTTGGACGAACGAGCAGTACTTC | CASSWTNEQYF | once | TRBJ2-7 | NA | TRBV6-2/TRBV6-3
TGTGCCAGCAGCTTGGGACTACAGTCGGATGAGCAGTTCTTC | CASSLGLQSDEQFF | NA | TRBJ2-1 | TRBD2 | TRBV7-2
TGTGCCAGCAGCTTAGATGTATCCGTCTCTGAAGCTTTCTTT | CASSLDVSVSEAFF | NA | TRBJ1-1 | NA | TRBV11-2
TGTGCCACCAAGGGACTAGCGGGGACTGTTACAGATACGCAGTATTTT | CATKGLAGTVTDTQYF | NA | TRBJ2-3 | TRBD2 | TRBV19
TGTGCCAGCAGCGTAGCGGGTGGCAGGTCTAACTATGGCTACACCTTC | CASSVAGGRSNYGYTF | once | TRBJ1-2 | NA | TRBV9
TGTGCCAGCAGCTTCCAAGAGACCCAGTACTTC | CASSFQETQYF | NA | TRBJ2-5 | NA | TRBV5-6
TGTGCCACCCCTGCCCGGACGACCGGGGAGCTGTTTTTT | CATPARTTGELFF | NA | TRBJ2-2 | NA | TRBV6-6
TGTGCCAGCAGCTTGGGTCAGTTCGGGCCCCAGTACTTC | CASSLGQFGPQYF | NA | TRBJ2-5 | NA | TRBV7-2
TGTGCCAGCAGAGGCACGGGACACGAACAGCCCCAGCATTTT | CASRGTGHEQPQHF | NA | TRBJ1-5 | NA | TRBV7-9
TGCGCCAGCAGCTTCGACGGACGAACAACCTACAATGAGCAGTTCTTC | CASSFDGRTTYNEQFF | once | TRBJ2-1 | NA | TRBV5-1
TGTGCCATTTATTACCCTACCTACAATGAGCAGTTCTTC | CAIYYPTYNEQFF | NA | TRBJ2-1 | NA | TRBV19
TGTGCCAGCAGCCAAGATCTGGGGCGGTATGAGCAGTTCTTC | CASSQDLGRYEQFF | NA | TRBJ2-1 | NA | TRBV4-2
TGTGCCAGCAGCTTAGGATCGGCTAGCGGGGGCTACAATGAGCAGTTCTTC | CASSLGSASGGYNEQFF | NA | TRBJ2-1 | TRBD2 | TRBV7-9
TGTGCCAGCAGCTTAGAAGTCAGCTCCTACAATGAGCAGTTCTTC | CASSLEVSSYNEQFF | NA | TRBJ2-1 | NA | TRBV5-6
TGTGCCAGCAGTTTACAGACCGTGAACACTGAAGCTTTCTTT | CASSLQTVNTEAFF | NA | TRBJ1-1 | NA | TRBV28
TGTGCCAGTAGTATTCGGGCTAGTACTGAGCAGTACTTC | CASSIRASTEQYF | few | TRBJ2-7 | NA | TRBV19
TGTGCCAGCCAGGTCCAGGAATCACCCCTCCACTTT | CASQVQESPLHF | NA | TRBJ1-6 | NA | TRBV7-9
TGTGCCAGCAGTCAAACAGGGGGTCGCCCCTACGAGCAGTACTTC | CASSQTGGRPYEQYF | NA | TRBJ2-7 | TRBD1 | TRBV25-1
TGTGCCTGGAGTGCGACAGATACGCAGTATTTT | CAWSATDTQYF | NA | TRBJ2-3 | NA | TRBV30
TGTGCCAGCAGCCCCCGGGAATCTTACGAGCAGTACTTC | CASSPRESYEQYF | once | TRBJ2-7 | NA | TRBV7-9
TGTGCCAGCAGCCAAGAAAGGGGTATCTCACCCCTCCACTTT | CASSQERGISPLHF | NA | TRBJ1-6 | NA | TRBV3-1/TRBV3-2
TGTGCCAGCAGCTCAGGAGACACGGACAATGAGCAGTTCTTC | CASSSGDTDNEQFF | few | TRBJ2-1 | NA | TRBV5-6
TGTGCCAGCAGACCTGGGACAGTACCTTATGGCTACACCTTC | CASRPGTVPYGYTF | NA | TRBJ1-2 | TRBD1 | TRBV6-5
TGTGCCAGCTCTACCTGGGGACAGAGCGGAGATACGCAGTATTTT | CASSTWGQSGDTQYF | NA | TRBJ2-3 | TRBD1 | TRBV2
TGCAGCGCTAGCGCCACGAACACTGAAGCTTTCTTT | CSASATNTEAFF | NA | TRBJ1-1 | NA | TRBV29-1
TGTGCCAGTAGTATACCCCATGGGCAGGGGGACCTACTCTCGGTAGGGAACACTGAAGCTTTCTTT | CASSIPHGQGDLLSVGNTEAFF | NA | TRBJ1-1 | TRBD1 | TRBV19
TGCGCCAGCAGCCTATATGGGACAGGGACTTTTGACGAGCAGTACTTC | CASSLYGTGTFDEQYF | NA | TRBJ2-7 | TRBD1 | TRBV4-1
TGTGCCAGCAGCTTAAATGAGGGAAACATTCAGTACTTC | CASSLNEGNIQYF | few | TRBJ2-4 | NA | TRBV7-9
TGTGCCAGCAGCCAAAATCTGGGGGTGAATCAGCCCCAGCATTTT | CASSQNLGVNQPQHF | NA | TRBJ1-5 | NA | TRBV3-1/TRBV3-2
TGTGCCACCAGAGCGGGGGCACGATACAATGAGCAGTTCTTC | CATRAGARYNEQFF | NA | TRBJ2-1 | TRBD2 | TRBV24-1
TGTGCCAGCAGTCCCCGGACTAGCCCTGAGCAGTTCTTC | CASSPRTSPEQFF | NA | TRBJ2-1 | TRBD2 | TRBV6-5
TGTGCCAGCAGCTTAAGGCAGGGGATCTACGAGCAGTACTTC | CASSLRQGIYEQYF | NA | TRBJ2-7 | NA | TRBV11-2
TGTGCCAGCAGCAAAGTATCACTAGCGGGAAATGTAAATGGGACTACGGGGCTCACAGATACGCAGTATTTT | CASSKVSLAGNVNGTTGLTDTQYF | NA | TRBJ2-3 | NA | TRBV21-1
TGTGCCAGCAGCATTAGTCGTTCCTCTGGAAACACCATATATTTT | CASSISRSSGNTIYF | NA | TRBJ1-3 | NA | TRBV7-6
TGTGCCAGCAGTTTATTGGGGGGAAACTCCTACGAGCAGTACTTC | CASSLLGGNSYEQYF | NA | TRBJ2-7 | NA | TRBV28
TGTGCCAGCAGCTCCTACAGGGGGCGTGGAGAGACCCAGTACTTC | CASSSYRGRGETQYF | once | TRBJ2-5 | TRBD1 | TRBV7-2
TGTGCCAGCAGTGAGAGATTCGGGGGGCCGAGAGGCGAGCAGTACTTC | CASSERFGGPRGEQYF | NA | TRBJ2-7 | NA | TRBV25-1
TGTGCCAGCAGCAAACTAGCGGGAGACACCGGGGAGCTGTTTTTT | CASSKLAGDTGELFF | NA | TRBJ2-2 | TRBD2 | TRBV7-3
TGCAGCGTTGATGGAGAGTCTAGCGGCTATGGCTACACCTTC | CSVDGESSGYGYTF | NA | TRBJ1-2 | NA | TRBV29-1
TGTGCCAGTAGTATTGCGCTAGCGGGGGCCCCGGAGCAGTTCTTC | CASSIALAGAPEQFF | NA | TRBJ2-1 | TRBD2 | TRBV19